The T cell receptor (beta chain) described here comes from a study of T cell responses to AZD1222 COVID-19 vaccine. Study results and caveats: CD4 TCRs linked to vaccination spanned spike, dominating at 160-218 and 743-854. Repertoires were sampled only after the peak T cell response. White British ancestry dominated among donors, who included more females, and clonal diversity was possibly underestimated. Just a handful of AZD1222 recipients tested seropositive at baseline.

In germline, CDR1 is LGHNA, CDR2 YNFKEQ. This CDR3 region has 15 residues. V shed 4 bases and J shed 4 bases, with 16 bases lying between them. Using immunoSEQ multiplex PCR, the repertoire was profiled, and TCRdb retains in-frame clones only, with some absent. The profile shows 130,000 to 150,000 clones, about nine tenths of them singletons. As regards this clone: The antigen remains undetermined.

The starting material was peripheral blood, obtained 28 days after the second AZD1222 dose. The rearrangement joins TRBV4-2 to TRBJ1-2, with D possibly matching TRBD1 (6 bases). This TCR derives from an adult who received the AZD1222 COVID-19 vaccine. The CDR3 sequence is CASSLTKGDLYGYTF. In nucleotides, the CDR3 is TGTGCCAGCAGCCTAACGAAGGGGGACCTCTATGGCTACACCTTC.